This entry describes one T cell receptor (beta chain). The CDR3 runs to 15 residues. V was pared by 3 bases and J by 6 bases, with 5 bases of the junction left unmatched. Germline V gene data show CDR1 as ENHRY and CDR2 as SYGVKD. This entry comes from a study of blood T cell repertoires in COVID-19. Study summary: Whether acute or convalescent, the COVID-19 samples came from the United States, Italy and Spain. In each case, the material was cDNA or gDNA derived from T cells, B-cell-depleted T cells, or PBMCs.

In the study's own analysis: Estimation of nucleated cell counts relied on the amplification of reference gene primers. The table came from immunoSEQ multiplex PCR; TCRdb's copy has only in-frame clones and leaves some out. V and J calls and clone size are copied from that table; D and trimming were computed from the DNA. Of fewer than 110,000 clones in the sample, roughly 84% were seen once. The sequenced sample consisted of peripheral blood. The J gene is TRBJ2-1, the V gene TRBV10-3; 10 nucleotides line up with TRBD2. This TCR was sampled from a human donor in a cohort sampled during active COVID-19. DNA of the CDR3: TGTGCCATCAGTGATCAAACTAGCGGGACCAATGAGCAGTTCTTC. This sequence encodes CAISDQTSGTNEQFF.